The T cell receptor (beta chain) under discussion was sequenced for a study of T-cell memory formation after mild COVID-19 (dated by TCRdb to the early 2020s). Context from the whole study: Most TCR sequence clusters were specific to one of the two donors. In a couple of donors, T-cell clones that expanded and contracted after mild COVID-19 were followed by sequencing TCRalpha and TCRbeta repertoires longitudinally. The cohort comprised two young, previously healthy adult volunteers, one female and one male. Overall study outcomes, separate from this receptor: Contracting CD4+ clones appeared mostly in the CM and EM memory subsets, whereas CD8+ clones were enriched in EMRA. Some responding clones were detected in pre-infection memory, suggesting pre-existing cross-reactive memory T cells joined the SARS-CoV-2 response. Balanced CD4/CD8 phenotypes were observed for clones contracting from day 15 to 85, whereas a bias towards CD4+ was observed for a second wave of clones expanding from day 15 to 37. Whether the second-wave clones peaking on day 37 were SARS-CoV-2 specific was not confirmed. Only two mild cases were covered by the study, and larger cohorts that include severe cases with pre-infection samples were considered necessary.

Sequenced using an Illumina NovaSeq 6000. cDNA libraries for TCRalpha and TCRbeta were prepared by 5'RACE using constant-segment primers, with sample barcodes and unique molecular identifiers added. Trizol reagent was used to extract RNA from every sample. The libraries were amplified in two PCR steps, and the second step added a second sample barcode and Illumina TruSeq adapters. Sequencing of the libraries was done on an Illumina NovaSeq, producing 2 x 150 bp paired-end reads. As for how the authors treated the data: With migec v1.2.7, reads were demultiplexed and then collapsed into UMI-guided consensus sequences. Using mixcr v2.1.11, the UMI consensuses were aligned to TRA and TRB V and J templates and assembled into clonotypes. A clonotype was counted as expanded or contracted only when both edgeR and NoisET called the clonotype significant, with the noise models trained on biological replicates. edgeR calls used a false discovery rate-adjusted p below 0.01 and a log2 fold-change threshold of 1. As an exploratory analysis of dynamics, max-normalized trajectories of the 1000 most abundant clonotypes were examined with PCA combined with hierarchical clustering. The CD4 or CD8 phenotype of responding clones was assigned using the separately sequenced CD4+ and CD8+ repertoires. TCRdb's own reprocessing of the public reads used fastp at Q25 and MiXCR and kept productive beta chains. When rows share a CDR3 protein, they turn into one entry using the most common DNA and genes. In this record, the V and J calls reflect TCRdb's handling and not the investigators' own analysis. The sample yields almost 550,000 distinct CDR3 sequences; roughly 20% were counted once. Around 13% of the sample rests with the top ten.

PBMCs were isolated by Ficoll-Paque density gradient centrifugation. Relative to germline, V is missing 0 bases and J is missing 13 bases, with 5 bases of the junction outside any gene match. The germline V gene supplies CDR1 SGHTA and CDR2 FQGTGA. From cysteine to phenylalanine, the CDR3 is 13 amino acids long. The entry retains the CDR3 DNA only, 39 bases that are in frame from base 1. In this sample, this clonotype turned up many times. It lacks a known antigen. Base qualities are not recorded, but no much larger clone differs from it by a single base. The source is an adult woman who had mild COVID-19 (a few samples of this study predate the infection). The sample titles of this study are shuffled in the database, so cell type and time point are left out; the donor was told from shared clones. This chain is built from TRBV7-3 and TRBJ2-3, with 9 bases in between that match TRBD1. The sequenced sample consisted of PBMCs or a T cell subset sorted from them (not recorded which). The CDR3 reads CASSLTAGQGEYF. DNA sequence: TGTGCCAGCAGCTTAACGGCGGGACAGGGCGAGTATTTT.